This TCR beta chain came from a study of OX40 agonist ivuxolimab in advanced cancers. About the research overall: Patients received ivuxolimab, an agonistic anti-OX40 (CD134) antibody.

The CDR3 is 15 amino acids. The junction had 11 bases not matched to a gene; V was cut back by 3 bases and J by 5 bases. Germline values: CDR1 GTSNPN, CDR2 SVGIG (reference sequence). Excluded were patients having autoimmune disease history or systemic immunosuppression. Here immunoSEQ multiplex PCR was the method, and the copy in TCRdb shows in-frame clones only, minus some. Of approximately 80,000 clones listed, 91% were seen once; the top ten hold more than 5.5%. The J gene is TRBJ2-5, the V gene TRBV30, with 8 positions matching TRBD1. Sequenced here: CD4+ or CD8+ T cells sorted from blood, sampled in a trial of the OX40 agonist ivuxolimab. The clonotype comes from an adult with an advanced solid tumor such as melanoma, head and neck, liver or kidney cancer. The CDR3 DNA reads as TGTGCCTGGAGCCCACCAGGGGGCGTCTTGGAGACCCAGTACTTC. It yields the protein CAWSPPGGVLETQYF. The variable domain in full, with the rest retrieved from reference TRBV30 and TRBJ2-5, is SQTIHQWPATLVQPVGSPLSLECTVEGTSNPNLYWYRQAAGRGLQLLFYSVGIGQISSEVPQNLSASRPQDRQFILSSKKLLLSDSGFYLCAWSPPGGVLETQYFGPGTRLLVL.